This TCR beta chain was documented in a study of Ad26.COV2.S vaccination and SARS-CoV-2 variants. Measured with immunoSEQ multiplex PCR; TCRdb has only the in-frame clones, and not every one. The sample includes about 350,000 clones, approximately 84% of them seen just once. Treatment defined: roughly 18 received Ad26.COV2.S at low or high dose, single or two shots; roughly five received placebo; per-sample allocation not given. It was on day 63 after the first vaccine or placebo injection that samples were taken. This clone was seen ten or more times. The sequence was collected from a person aged 18-65 years who received the Ad26.COV2.S COVID-19 vaccine or a placebo. Here the sequenced sample was peripheral blood, taken in a trial of Ad26.COV2.S vaccine versus placebo.

The CDR3: CATSRGRISNQPQHF. In DNA form, the CDR3 reads TGTGCCACCAGCAGAGGACGGATTAGCAATCAGCCCCAGCATTTT. The rearrangement joins TRBV15 to TRBJ1-5; D ambiguous. The V end lost 1 base, the J end lost 0 bases, and 7 bases lay between the germline ends. This CDR3 region has 15 residues. Germline V gene lookup returns CDR1 LNHNV and CDR2 YYDKDF (reference sequence).